This T cell receptor beta chain was profiled in a study of a mutant IDH1 vaccine in newly diagnosed glioma. For the study at large: Vaccines began 4-6 weeks after radiotherapy alone, or with temozolomide cycles. Treated patients showed a male proportion of about 60%, a female proportion of about 38%, and a mean age of approximately 40 years.

Time point reported: week 47, end of study. One vaccine dose held 300 ug of mutant IDH1 20-mer peptide and came with topical imiquimod. The patients received vaccinations eight times, in weeks 1, 3, 5, 7, 11, 15, 19 and 23. With regard to this clone: Its cognate antigen is unknown.

Germline V lookup: CDR1 LNHDA, CDR2 SQIVND (reference sequence). CDR3 length: 16 amino acids. The V end lost 6 bases, the J end lost 3 bases, and 20 bases lay between the germline ends. The repertoire was sequenced with immunoSEQ multiplex PCR; TCRdb's copy has only in-frame clones and lacks some. The sample yields tens of thousands of clones, roughly 61% seen once. The sample consisted of peripheral blood mononuclear cells (PBMCs), taken from a glioma patient whose treatment included an IDH1 peptide vaccine. The clonotype originates from a man in his forties with glioma. Some clones in this sample may be carry-over from other donors' samples. V usage is TRBV19 and J usage is TRBJ1-2; possibly TRBD1 for D (6 bases). CDR3 bases: TGTGCCAGTAGACAGGGATCGAGCTACAACTACTATGGCTACACCTTC. The encoded protein is CASRQGSSYNYYGYTF. Supplemented by reference TRBV19 and TRBJ1-2, the full variable domain reads DGGITQSPKYLFRKEGQNVTLSCEQNLNHDAMYWYRQDPGQGLRLIYYSQIVNDFQKGDIAEGYSVSREKKESFPLTVTSAQKNPTAFYLCASRQGSSYNYYGYTFGSGTRLTVV.